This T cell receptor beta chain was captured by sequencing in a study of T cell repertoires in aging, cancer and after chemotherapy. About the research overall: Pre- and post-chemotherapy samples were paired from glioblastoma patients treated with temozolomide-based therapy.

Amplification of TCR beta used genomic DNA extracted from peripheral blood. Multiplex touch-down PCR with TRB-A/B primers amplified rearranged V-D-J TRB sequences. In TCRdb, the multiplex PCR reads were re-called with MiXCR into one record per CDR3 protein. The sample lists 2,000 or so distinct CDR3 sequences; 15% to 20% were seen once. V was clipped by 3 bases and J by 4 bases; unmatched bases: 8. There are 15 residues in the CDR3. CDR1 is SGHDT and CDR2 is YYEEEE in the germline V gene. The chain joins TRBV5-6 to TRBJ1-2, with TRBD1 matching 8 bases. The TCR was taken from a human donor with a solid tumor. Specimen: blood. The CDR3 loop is CASSSGGQASYGYTF. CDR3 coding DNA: TGTGCCAGCAGCTCGGGGGGACAGGCATCCTATGGCTACACCTTC.